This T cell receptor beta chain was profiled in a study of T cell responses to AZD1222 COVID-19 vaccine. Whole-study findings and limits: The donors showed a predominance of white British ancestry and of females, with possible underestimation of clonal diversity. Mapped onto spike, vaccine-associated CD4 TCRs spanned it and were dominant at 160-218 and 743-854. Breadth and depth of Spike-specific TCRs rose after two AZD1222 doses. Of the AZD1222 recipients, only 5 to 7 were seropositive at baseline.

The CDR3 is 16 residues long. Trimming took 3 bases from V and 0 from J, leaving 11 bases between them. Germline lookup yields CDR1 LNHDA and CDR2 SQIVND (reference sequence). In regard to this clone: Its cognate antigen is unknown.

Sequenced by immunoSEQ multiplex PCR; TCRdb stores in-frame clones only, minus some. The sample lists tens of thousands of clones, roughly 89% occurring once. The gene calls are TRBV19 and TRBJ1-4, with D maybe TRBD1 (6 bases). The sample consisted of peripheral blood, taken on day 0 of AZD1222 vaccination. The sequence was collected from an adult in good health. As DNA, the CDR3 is TGTGCCAGTAGTATTGGGACACTTCCAACTAATGAAAAACTGTTTTTT. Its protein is CASSIGTLPTNEKLFF.